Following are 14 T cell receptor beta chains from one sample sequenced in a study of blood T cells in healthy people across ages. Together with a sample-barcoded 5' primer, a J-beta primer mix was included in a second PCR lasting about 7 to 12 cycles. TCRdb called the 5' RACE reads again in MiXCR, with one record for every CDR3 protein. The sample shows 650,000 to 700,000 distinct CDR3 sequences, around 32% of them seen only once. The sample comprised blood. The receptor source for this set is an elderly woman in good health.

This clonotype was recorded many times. This CDR3 reads CASSHGGTSGGPTGDTQYF. The CDR3 DNA follows: TGTGCCAGCAGCCACGGCGGGACTAGCGGGGGACCCACGGGAGATACGCAGTATTTT. The chain has TRBV4-2 and TRBJ2-3, with TRBD2 matching over 14 bases. Germline loops: CDR1 LGHNA, CDR2 YNFKEQ. The J segment lost 5 bases and the V segment lost 3 bases, leaving 13 bases of the junction unmatched. The CDR3 sequence is 19 residues long.

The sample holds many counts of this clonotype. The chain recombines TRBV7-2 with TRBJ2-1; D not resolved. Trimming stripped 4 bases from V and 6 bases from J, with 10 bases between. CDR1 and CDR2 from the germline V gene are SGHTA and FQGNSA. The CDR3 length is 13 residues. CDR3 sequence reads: CASSSDSRNEQFF. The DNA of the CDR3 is TGTGCCAGCAGCTCGGATTCGCGCAATGAGCAGTTCTTC. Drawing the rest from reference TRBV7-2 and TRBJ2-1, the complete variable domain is GAGVSQSPSNKVTEKGKDVELRCDPISGHTALYWYRQSLGQGLEFLIYFQGNSAPDKSGLPSDRFSAERTGGSVSTLTIQRTQQEDSAVYLCASSSDSRNEQFFGPGTRLTVL.

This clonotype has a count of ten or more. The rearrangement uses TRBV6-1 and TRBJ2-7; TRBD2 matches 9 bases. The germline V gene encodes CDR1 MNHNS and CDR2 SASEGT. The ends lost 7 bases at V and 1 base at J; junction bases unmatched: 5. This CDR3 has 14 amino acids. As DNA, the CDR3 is TGTGCCAGCACCGCGGGGGGGGGATCCTACGAGCAGTACTTC. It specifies CASTAGGGSYEQYF.

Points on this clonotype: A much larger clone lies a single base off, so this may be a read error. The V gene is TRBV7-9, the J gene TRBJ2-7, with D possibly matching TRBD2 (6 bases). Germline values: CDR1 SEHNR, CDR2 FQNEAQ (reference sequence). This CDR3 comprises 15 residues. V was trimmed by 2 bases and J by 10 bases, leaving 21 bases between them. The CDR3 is CASSLIQGQGGAQYF. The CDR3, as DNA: TGTGCCAGCAGCTTAATCCAAGGGCAAGGCGGGGCCCAGTACTTC.

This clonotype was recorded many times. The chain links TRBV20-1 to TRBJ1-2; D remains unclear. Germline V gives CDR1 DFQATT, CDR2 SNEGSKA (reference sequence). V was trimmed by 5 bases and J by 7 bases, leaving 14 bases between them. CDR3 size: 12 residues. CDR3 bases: TGCAGTGCTGGGGATATTGATGTTGGCTACACCTTC. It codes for CSAGDIDVGYTF.

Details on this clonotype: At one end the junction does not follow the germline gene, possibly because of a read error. The CDR3 loop is CACSDAANEKRFF. CDR3 nucleotides: TGTGCCTGCTCGGACGCGGCTAATGAAAAACGGTTTTTT. The chain couples TRBV30 to TRBJ1-4; D unresolved. Germline CDR1 GTSNPN, CDR2 SVGIG (reference sequence). The CDR3 is 13 residues long.

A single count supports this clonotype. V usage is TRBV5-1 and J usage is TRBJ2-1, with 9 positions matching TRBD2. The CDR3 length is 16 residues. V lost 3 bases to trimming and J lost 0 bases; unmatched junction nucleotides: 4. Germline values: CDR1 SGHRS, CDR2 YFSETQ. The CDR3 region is CASSSVAGVSYNEQFF. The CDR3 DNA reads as TGCGCCAGCAGCTCCGTAGCGGGAGTCTCCTACAATGAGCAGTTCTTC.

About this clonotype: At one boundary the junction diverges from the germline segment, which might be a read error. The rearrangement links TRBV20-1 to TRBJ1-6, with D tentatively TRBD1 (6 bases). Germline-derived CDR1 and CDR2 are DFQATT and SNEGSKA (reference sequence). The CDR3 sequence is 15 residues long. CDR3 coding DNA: TGCAGTGCACCTCCCCAGGGGACTGGAGGTTCACCCCGCCACTTT. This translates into CSAPPQGTGGSPRHF.

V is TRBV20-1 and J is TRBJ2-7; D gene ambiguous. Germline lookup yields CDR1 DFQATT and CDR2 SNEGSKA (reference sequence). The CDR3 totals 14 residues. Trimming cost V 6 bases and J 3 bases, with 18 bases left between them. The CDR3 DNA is TGCAGTGCCGCAGCAGGCCCTCCCGACTACGAGCAGTACTTC. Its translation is CSAAAGPPDYEQYF.

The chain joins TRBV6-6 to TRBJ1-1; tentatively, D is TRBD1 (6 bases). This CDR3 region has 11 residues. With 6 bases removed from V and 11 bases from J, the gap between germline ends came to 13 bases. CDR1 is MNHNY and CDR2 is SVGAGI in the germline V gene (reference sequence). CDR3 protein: CASSDSGAAFF. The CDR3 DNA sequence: TGTGCCAGCAGCGATTCGGGGGCTGCTTTCTTT.

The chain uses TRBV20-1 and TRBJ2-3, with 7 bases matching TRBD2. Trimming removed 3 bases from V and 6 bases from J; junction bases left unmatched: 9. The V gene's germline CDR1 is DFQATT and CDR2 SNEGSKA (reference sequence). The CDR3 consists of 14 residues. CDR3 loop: CSARVLAAMDTQYF. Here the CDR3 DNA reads TGCAGTGCTAGGGTGCTAGCGGCCATGGATACGCAGTATTTT.

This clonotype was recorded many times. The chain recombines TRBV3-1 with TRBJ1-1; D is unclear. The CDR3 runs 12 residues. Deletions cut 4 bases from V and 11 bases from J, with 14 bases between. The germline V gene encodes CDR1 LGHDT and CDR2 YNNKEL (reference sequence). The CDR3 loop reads CASSPDGLNAFF. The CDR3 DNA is TGTGCCAGCAGCCCTGACGGCCTGAACGCTTTCTTT. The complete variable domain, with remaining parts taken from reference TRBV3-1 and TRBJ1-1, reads DTAVSQTPKYLVTQMGNDKSIKCEQNLGHDTMYWYKQDSKKFLKIMFSYNNKELIINETVPNRFSPKSPDKAHLNLHINSLELGDSAVYFCASSPDGLNAFFGQGTRLTVV.

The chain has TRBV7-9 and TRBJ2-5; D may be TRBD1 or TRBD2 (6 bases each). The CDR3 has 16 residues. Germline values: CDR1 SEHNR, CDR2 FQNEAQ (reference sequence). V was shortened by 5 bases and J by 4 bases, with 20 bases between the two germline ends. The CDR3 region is CASSASGGGRGETQYF. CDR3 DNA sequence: TGTGCCAGCAGCGCCAGCGGAGGGGGGCGAGGAGAGACCCAGTACTTC.

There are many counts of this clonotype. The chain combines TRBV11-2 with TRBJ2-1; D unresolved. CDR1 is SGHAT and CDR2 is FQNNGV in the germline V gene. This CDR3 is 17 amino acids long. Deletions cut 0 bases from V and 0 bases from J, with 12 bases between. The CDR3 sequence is CASSLDLQKSSYNEQFF. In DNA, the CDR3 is TGTGCCAGCAGCTTAGATTTACAGAAGAGCTCCTACAATGAGCAGTTCTTC.